This T cell receptor (beta chain) stems from a study of T cells in Graves' hyperthyroidism and ophthalmopathy. V gave up 10 bases and J gave up 3 bases; unmatched junction bases: 14. This CDR3 region has 16 residues. Per the germline V gene, CDR1 is ENHRY and CDR2 is SYGVKD. Hyperthyroidism had been newly diagnosed in patients aged 18 to 65, and its duration was under 2 months. The TCR beta CDR3 regions underwent amplification using RNA transcripts as the source. Researchers ran a first-round RT-PCR on the TCR CDR3 using the HTBI primer set. TCRdb redid the calling of the multiplex PCR reads with MiXCR, one entry per CDR3 protein. The sample contains about 400,000 distinct CDR3 sequences, less than 15% of which appear only once. This clonotype was picked up many times.

Sequences were obtained from blood. This chain joins TRBV10-3 and TRBJ2-7, with TRBD2 identical over 11 bases. The TCR was taken from a woman under 30 with Graves' hyperthyroidism. CDR3 in amino acids: CATGGTSGISFYEQYF. CDR3 DNA: TGTGCCACGGGCGGGACTAGCGGAATTTCTTTCTACGAGCAGTACTTC.